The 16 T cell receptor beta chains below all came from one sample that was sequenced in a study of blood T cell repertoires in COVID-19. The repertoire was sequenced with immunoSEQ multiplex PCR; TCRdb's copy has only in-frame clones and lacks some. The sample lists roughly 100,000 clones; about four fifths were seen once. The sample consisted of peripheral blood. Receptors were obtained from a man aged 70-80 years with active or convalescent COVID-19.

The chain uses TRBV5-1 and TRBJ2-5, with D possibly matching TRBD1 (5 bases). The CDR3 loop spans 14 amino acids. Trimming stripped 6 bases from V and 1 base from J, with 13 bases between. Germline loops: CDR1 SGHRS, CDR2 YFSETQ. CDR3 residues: CASKRGQVQETQYF. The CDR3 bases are TGCGCCAGCAAAAGGGGTCAGGTCCAAGAGACCCAGTACTTC.

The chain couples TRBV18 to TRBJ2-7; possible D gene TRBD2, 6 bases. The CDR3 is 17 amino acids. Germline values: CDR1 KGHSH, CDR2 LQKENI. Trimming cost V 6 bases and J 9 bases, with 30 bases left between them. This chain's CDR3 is CASSVTRFNDFLRGQYF. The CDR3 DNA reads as TGTGCCAGCTCGGTGACTAGGTTTAATGATTTTCTACGAGGGCAGTACTTC. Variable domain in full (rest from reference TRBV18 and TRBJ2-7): NAGVMQNPRHLVRRRGQEARLRCSPMKGHSHVYWYRQLPEEGLKFMVYLQKENIIDESGMPKERFSAEFPKEGPSILRIQQVVRGDSAAYFCASSVTRFNDFLRGQYFGPGTRLTVT.

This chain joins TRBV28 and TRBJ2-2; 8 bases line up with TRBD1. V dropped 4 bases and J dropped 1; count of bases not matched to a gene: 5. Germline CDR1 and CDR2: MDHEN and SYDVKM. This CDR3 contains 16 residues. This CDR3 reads CASSSLGTGNTGELFF. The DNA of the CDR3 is TGTGCCAGCAGTTCCCTCGGGACAGGGAACACCGGGGAGCTGTTTTTT.

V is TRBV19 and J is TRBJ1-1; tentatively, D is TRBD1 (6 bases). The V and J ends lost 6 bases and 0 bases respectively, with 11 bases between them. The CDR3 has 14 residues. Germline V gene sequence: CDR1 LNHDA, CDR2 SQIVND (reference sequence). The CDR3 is CASSPDSMNTEAFF. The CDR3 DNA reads TGTGCCAGTAGCCCGGACAGCATGAACACTGAAGCTTTCTTT. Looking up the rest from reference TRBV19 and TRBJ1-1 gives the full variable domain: DGGITQSPKYLFRKEGQNVTLSCEQNLNHDAMYWYRQDPGQGLRLIYYSQIVNDFQKGDIAEGYSVSREKKESFPLTVTSAQKNPTAFYLCASSPDSMNTEAFFGQGTRLTVV.

Here the CDR3 DNA reads TGTGCCAGCAGCCCTGAGGGCAGAATTGGTACTGAAGCTTTCTTT. Protein sequence: CASSPEGRIGTEAFF. The chain links TRBV7-2 to TRBJ1-1; D gene uncertain. V was shortened by 5 bases and J by 5 bases, with 18 bases between the two germline ends. Germline CDR1 SGHTA, CDR2 FQGNSA. The CDR3 is made up of 15 amino acids. The whole variable domain, filled in from reference TRBV7-2 and TRBJ1-1, reads GAGVSQSPSNKVTEKGKDVELRCDPISGHTALYWYRQSLGQGLEFLIYFQGNSAPDKSGLPSDRFSAERTGGSVSTLTIQRTQQEDSAVYLCASSPEGRIGTEAFFGQGTRLTVV.

CDR3 loop: CASSVADREFGSPLHF. CDR3 bases: TGTGCCAGCAGCGTAGCGGACAGGGAGTTTGGATCACCCCTCCACTTT. This chain uses TRBV9 with TRBJ1-6; TRBD1 agrees at 8 bases. CDR3 length equals 16 residues. The V segment lost 0 bases and the J segment 10 bases; nucleotides outside the gene matches: 9. In germline, CDR1 is SGDLS, CDR2 YYNGEE.

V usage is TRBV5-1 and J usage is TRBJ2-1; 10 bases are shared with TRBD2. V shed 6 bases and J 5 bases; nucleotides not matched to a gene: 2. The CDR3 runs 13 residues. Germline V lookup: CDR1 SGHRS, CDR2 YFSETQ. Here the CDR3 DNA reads TGCGCCAGCAAGCGGGGGGGTAACAATGAGCAGTTCTTC. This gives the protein CASKRGGNNEQFF.

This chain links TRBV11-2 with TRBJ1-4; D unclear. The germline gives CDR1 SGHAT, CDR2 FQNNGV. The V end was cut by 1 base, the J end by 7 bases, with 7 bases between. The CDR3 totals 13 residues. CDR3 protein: CASSLVVSEKLFF. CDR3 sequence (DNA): TGTGCCAGCAGCTTAGTTGTGAGTGAAAAACTGTTTTTT.

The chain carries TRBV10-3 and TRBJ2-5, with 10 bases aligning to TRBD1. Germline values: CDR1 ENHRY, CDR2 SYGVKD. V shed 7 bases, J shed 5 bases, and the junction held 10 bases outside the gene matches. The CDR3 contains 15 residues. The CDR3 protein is CAIKGQGLIGETQYF. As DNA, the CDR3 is TGTGCCATCAAGGGACAGGGGCTGATCGGGGAGACCCAGTACTTC.

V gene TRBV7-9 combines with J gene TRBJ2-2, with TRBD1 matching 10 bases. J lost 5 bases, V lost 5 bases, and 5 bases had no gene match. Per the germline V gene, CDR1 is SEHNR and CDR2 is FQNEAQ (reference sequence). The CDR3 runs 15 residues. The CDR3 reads CASSPDRGYTGELFF. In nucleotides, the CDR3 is TGTGCCAGCAGCCCGGACAGGGGGTATACCGGGGAGCTGTTTTTT.

The CDR3 coding sequence is TGTGCCAGCAGCTGGCCCGGGACAGGGGGTTTGGATACGCAGTATTTT. It encodes CASSWPGTGGLDTQYF. V gene TRBV7-8 combines with J gene TRBJ2-3; the match to TRBD1 covers 11 bases. CDR3 length: 16 amino acids. Germline values: CDR1 SGHVS, CDR2 FQNEAQ. With 4 bases clipped from V and 6 bases from J, the junction kept 9 bases outside the gene matches.

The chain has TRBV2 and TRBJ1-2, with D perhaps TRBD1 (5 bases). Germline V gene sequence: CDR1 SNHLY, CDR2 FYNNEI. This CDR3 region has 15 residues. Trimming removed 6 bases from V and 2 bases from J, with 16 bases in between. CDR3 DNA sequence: TGTGCCAGCAGCCCGGTGGAGGGGCGCAACTATGGCTACACCTTC. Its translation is CASSPVEGRNYGYTF.

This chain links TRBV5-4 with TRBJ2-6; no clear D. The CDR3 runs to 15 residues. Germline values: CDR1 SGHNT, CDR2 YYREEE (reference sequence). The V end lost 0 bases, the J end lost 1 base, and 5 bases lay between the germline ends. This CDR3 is CASSLGGSGANVLTF. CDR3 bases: TGTGCCAGCAGCTTGGGCGGTTCTGGGGCCAACGTCCTGACTTTC. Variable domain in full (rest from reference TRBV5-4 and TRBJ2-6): ETGVTQSPTHLIKTRGQQVTLRCSSQSGHNTVSWYQQALGQGPQFIFQYYREEENGRGNFPPRFSGLQFPNYSSELNVNALELDDSALYLCASSLGGSGANVLTFGAGSRLTVL.

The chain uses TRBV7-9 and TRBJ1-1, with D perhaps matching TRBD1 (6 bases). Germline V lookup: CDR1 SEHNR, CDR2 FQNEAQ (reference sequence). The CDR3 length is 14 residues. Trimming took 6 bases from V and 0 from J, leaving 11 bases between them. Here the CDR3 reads CASRPDSLNTEAFF. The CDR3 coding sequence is TGTGCCAGCAGACCGGACAGTTTGAACACTGAAGCTTTCTTT.

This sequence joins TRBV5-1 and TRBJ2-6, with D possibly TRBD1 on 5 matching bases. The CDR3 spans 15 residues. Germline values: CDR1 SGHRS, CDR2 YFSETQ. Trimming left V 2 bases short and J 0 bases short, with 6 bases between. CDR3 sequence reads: CASSFDSSGANVLTF. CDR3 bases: TGCGCCAGCAGCTTCGACAGCTCTGGGGCCAACGTCCTGACTTTC.

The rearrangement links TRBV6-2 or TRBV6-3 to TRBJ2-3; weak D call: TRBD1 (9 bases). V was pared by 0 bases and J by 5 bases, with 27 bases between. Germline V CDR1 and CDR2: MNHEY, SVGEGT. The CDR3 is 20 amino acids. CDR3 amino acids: CASSYSQWHSGTGYQDTQYF. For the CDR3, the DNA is TGTGCCAGCAGTTACTCTCAGTGGCATAGCGGGACAGGGTATCAAGATACGCAGTATTTT.